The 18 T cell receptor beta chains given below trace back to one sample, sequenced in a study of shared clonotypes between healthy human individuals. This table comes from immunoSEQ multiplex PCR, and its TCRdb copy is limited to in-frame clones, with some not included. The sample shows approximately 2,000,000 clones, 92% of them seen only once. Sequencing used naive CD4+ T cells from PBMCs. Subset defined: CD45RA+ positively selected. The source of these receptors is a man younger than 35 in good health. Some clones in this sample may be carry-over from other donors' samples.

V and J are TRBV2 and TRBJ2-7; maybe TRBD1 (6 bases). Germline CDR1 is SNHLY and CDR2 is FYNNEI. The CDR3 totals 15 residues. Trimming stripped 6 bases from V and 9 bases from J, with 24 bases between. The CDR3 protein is CASSRRTEFGTGQYF. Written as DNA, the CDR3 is TGTGCCAGCAGCCGCCGGACAGAGTTCGGGACGGGGCAGTACTTC.

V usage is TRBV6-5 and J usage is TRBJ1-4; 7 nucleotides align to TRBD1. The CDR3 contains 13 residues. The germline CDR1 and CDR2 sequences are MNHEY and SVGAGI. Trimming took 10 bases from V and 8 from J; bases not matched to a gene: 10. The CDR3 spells CATSDRAGEKLFF. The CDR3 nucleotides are TGTGCCACCAGCGACAGGGCTGGCGAAAAACTGTTTTTT.

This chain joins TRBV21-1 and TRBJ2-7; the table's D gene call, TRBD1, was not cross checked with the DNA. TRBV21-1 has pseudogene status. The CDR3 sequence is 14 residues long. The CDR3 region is CASSKEGRAYEQYF. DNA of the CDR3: TGTGCCAGCAGCAAAGAGGGCAGGGCCTACGAGCAGTACTTC.

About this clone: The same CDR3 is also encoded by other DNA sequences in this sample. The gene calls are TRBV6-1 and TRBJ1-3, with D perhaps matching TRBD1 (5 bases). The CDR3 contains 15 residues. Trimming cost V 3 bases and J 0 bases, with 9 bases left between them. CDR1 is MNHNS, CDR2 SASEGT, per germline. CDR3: CASSDGTFSGNTIYF. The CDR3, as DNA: TGTGCCAGCAGTGACGGGACGTTCTCTGGAAACACCATATATTTT.

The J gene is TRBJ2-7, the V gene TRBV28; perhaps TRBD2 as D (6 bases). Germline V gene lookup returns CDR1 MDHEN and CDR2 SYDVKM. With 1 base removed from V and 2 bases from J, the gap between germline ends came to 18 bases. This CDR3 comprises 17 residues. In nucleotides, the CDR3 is TGTGCCAGCAGTTTATTAACGATGAAGGACTACGCCTACGAGCAGTACTTC. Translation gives CASSLLTMKDYAYEQYF.

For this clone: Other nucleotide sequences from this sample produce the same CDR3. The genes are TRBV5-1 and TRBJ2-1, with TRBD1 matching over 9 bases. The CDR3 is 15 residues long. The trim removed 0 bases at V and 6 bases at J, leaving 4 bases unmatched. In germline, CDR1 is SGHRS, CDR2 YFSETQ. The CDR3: CASSLVQGAGNEQFF. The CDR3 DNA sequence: TGCGCCAGCAGCTTGGTACAGGGGGCAGGCAATGAGCAGTTCTTC.

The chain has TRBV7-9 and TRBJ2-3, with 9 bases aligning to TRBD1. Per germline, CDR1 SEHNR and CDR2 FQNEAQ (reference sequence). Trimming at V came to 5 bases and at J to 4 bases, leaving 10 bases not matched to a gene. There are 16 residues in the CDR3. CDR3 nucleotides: TGTGCCAGCAGCGGCTCCGGGACAGGGAGCCCAGATACGCAGTATTTT. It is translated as CASSGSGTGSPDTQYF.

The CDR3 coding sequence is TGCAGCGTTGGGTTCAAGGAAGCTTTCTTT. This translates into CSVGFKEAFF. V gene TRBV29-1 combines with J gene TRBJ1-1; no reliable D call. This CDR3 spans 10 amino acids. The V gene's germline CDR1 is SQVTM and CDR2 ANQGSEA. V was shortened by 4 bases and J by 8 bases, with 8 bases between the two germline ends.

The chain's CDR3 is CASSRRLAQSTDTQYF. The CDR3 DNA follows: TGTGCCAGCAGTCGGCGACTAGCGCAAAGCACAGATACGCAGTATTTT. V gene TRBV27 combines with J gene TRBJ2-3; the match to TRBD2 covers 8 bases. Germline CDR1 and CDR2: MNHEY and SMNVEV (reference sequence). V dropped 5 bases and J dropped 0; count of bases not matched to a gene: 7. There are 16 residues in the CDR3.

CDR3 region: CASSVVDRGPGNEQFF. In nucleotides, the CDR3 is TGTGCCAGCAGCGTAGTCGACAGGGGGCCAGGCAATGAGCAGTTCTTC. The rearrangement uses TRBV9 and TRBJ2-1; 10 bases line up with TRBD1. Per germline, CDR1 SGDLS and CDR2 YYNGEE. J lost 6 bases, V lost 0 bases, and 6 bases had no gene match. There are 16 residues in the CDR3.

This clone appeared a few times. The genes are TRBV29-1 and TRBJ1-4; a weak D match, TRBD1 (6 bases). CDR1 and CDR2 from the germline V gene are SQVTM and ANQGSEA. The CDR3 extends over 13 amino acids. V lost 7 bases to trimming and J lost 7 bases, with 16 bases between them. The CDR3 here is CSAKRGLGEKLFF. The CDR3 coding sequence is TGCAGCGCAAAGAGGGGGTTGGGTGAAAAACTGTTTTTT.

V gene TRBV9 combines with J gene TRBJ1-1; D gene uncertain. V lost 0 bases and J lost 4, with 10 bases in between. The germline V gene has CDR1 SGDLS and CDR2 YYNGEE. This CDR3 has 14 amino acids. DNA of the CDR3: TGTGCCAGCAGCGTAGATGGGAGTTCCACTGAAGCTTTCTTT. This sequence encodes CASSVDGSSTEAFF.

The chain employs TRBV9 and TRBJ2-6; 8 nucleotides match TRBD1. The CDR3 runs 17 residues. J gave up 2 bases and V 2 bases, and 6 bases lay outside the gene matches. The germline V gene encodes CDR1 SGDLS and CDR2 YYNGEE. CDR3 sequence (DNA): TGTGCCAGCAGCGTCCGACCAGGGGGCGCTGGGGCCAACGTCCTGACTTTC. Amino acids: CASSVRPGGAGANVLTF. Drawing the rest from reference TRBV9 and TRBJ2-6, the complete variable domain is DSGVTQTPKHLITATGQRVTLRCSPRSGDLSVYWYQQSLDQGLQFLIQYYNGEERAKGNILERFSAQQFPDLHSELNLSSLELGDSALYFCASSVRPGGAGANVLTFGAGSRLTVL.

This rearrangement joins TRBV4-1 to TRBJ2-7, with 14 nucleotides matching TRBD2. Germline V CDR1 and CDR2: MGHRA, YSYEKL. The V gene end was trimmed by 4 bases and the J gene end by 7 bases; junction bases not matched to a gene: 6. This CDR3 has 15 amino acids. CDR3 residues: CASSRGLAGVGEQYF. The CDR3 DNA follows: TGCGCCAGCAGCCGGGGACTAGCGGGAGTGGGAGAGCAGTACTTC.

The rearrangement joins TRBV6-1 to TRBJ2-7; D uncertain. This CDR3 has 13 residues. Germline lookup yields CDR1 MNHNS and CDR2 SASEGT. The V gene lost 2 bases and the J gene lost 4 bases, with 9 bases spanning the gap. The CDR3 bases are TGTGCCAGCAGTGAATCCGTACCGTACGAGCAGTACTTC. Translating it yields CASSESVPYEQYF.

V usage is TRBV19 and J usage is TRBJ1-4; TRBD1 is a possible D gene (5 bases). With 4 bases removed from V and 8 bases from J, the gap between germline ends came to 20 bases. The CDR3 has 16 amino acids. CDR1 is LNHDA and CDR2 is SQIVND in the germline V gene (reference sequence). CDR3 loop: CASSTITGTAREKLFF. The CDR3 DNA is TGTGCCAGTAGTACCATCACCGGGACGGCAAGGGAAAAACTGTTTTTT.

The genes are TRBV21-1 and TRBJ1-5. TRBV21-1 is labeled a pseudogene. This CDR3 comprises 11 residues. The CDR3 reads CASRKNQPQHF. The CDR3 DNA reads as TGTGCCAGCAGGAAGAATCAGCCCCAGCATTTT.

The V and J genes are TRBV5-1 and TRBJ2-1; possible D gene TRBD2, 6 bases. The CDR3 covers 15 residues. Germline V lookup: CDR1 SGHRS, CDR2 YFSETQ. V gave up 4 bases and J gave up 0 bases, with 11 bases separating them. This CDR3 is CASSPGGNSYNEQFF. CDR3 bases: TGCGCCAGCAGCCCCGGCGGGAACTCCTACAATGAGCAGTTCTTC.